This section outlines one T cell receptor (beta chain) sequence together with its context. Its matching antigen is unknown. This entry is derived from a study of cytomegalovirus exposure and HLA in healthy donors. Regarding the study as a whole: The study recorded fewer than 200 TCR beta chains that were cytomegalovirus-associated.

The method was immunoSEQ multiplex PCR; TCRdb's version includes in-frame clones alone and lacks a portion of them. The sample consists of about 130,000 clones, roughly 90% of them appearing once. The V end was cut by 6 bases, the J end by 2 bases, with 13 bases between. The CDR3 totals 14 residues. Germline V gene lookup returns CDR1 MNHEY and CDR2 SVGAGI. The sample was PBMCs. The receptor comes from a man aged 25 to 45 in good health and CMV-seronegative. The chain joins TRBV6-5 to TRBJ1-1; D remains ambiguous. CDR3 protein: CASRPLGGNTEAFF. The CDR3 coding sequence is TGTGCCAGCAGGCCCCTTGGCGGTAACACTGAAGCTTTCTTT.